This T cell receptor (beta chain) was captured by sequencing in a study of T cells in localized non-small cell lung cancer. Findings and limits, study-wide: Maximal T cell clonality occurred in uninvolved adjacent lung, with tumor ranking below it. The appearance of a median 57 of the top 100 tumor clones was seen in adjacent lung.

CDR1 SGHTA and CDR2 FQGTGA come from the germline V gene. The CDR3 is made up of 14 amino acids. V dropped 6 bases and J dropped 5; count of bases not matched to a gene: 7. With regard to this clone: Its antigen remains unidentified.

Profiling relied on immunoSEQ multiplex PCR, and the TCRdb table lists in-frame clones only, not all of them. The sample has about 34,000 clones; about nine tenths are singletons. The receptor was derived from a woman aged 40-70 years with stage I lung adenocarcinoma. Material: peripheral blood, obtained before any cancer treatment. The V gene is TRBV7-3, the J gene TRBJ1-1; 9 bases are shared with TRBD1. Here the CDR3 DNA reads TGTGCCAGCAGACCGACAGGGGGTAGGACTGAAGCTTTCTTT. Translation: CASRPTGGRTEAFF.